The T cell receptor beta chain under discussion was sequenced for a study of T-cell reconstitution after alpha-beta-depleted transplantation in children. General observations from the study: Several hundred expanded graft clones reportedly supplied alpha-beta T cells about two months after transplant. Some patients showed high day-60 TCRbeta diversity, which derived from surviving recipient T cells and thymic progenitors. A year had passed since transplant, and T-cell counts and diversity by then came mostly from newly produced T cells.

On this clonotype: Its target is unknown. The junction does not match germline at one end; this may be a read error.

This CDR3 has 13 residues. Germline-derived CDR1 and CDR2 are SQVTM and ANQGSEA. This sample's TCRbeta library carried unique molecular identifier barcodes. One entry per CDR3 protein results from TCRdb running MiXCR on the PCR reads. Altogether over 150,000 distinct CDR3 sequences are present, about 7% being singletons, with the ten largest covering about 5.5%. V and J are TRBV29-1 and TRBJ1-4; D is uncertain. The sequence came from a boy between 2 and 15 years old with acute lymphoblastic leukemia, due to receive a stem cell transplant. This specimen consisted of PBMCs, obtained before TCRalphabeta/CD19-depleted stem cell transplant. The CDR3 loop reads CCVYTQGDEKLFF. The CDR3 DNA follows: TGCTGCGTATACACCCAAGGCGATGAAAAACTGTTTTTT.